The 18 T cell receptor beta chains below all came from one sample that was sequenced in a study of molecular identifiers for immune sequencing clone quantification. TCRdb ran MiXCR on the PCR reads and lists one entry per CDR3 protein. The data contain about 300,000 distinct CDR3 sequences, roughly 23% of them singletons. The sequencing input was naive CD8+ T cells from blood, with Jurkat cell RNA spiked in. The subset was: FACS-sorted CD8+CD4-CCR7+CD45RA+ naive T cells. Receptors were obtained from a human donor in good health. Some libraries in this study had Jurkat cell RNA spiked in.

Many counts were recorded for this clonotype. The chain carries TRBV20-1 and TRBJ2-7; D is unresolved. Germline CDR1 reads DFQATT; CDR2 reads SNEGSKA (reference sequence). The CDR3 is made up of 11 amino acids. Trimming pared 3 bases from V and 3 bases from J, leaving 6 bases between. CDR3 nucleotide sequence: TGCAGTGCTAGCAGCGACTACGAGCAGTACTTC. This encodes CSASSDYEQYF.

The genes are TRBV7-9 and TRBJ2-3, with 8 bases identical to TRBD2. V lost 7 bases and J lost 6; bases outside the gene matches: 18. The CDR3 totals 17 residues. CDR1 is SEHNR, CDR2 FQNEAQ, per germline (reference sequence). The CDR3, as DNA: TGTGCCAGCACCCTCCCCGGCCCAGCGGGAGTTTCGGATACGCAGTATTTT. Amino acids: CASTLPGPAGVSDTQYF.

The table lists this clonotype with many counts. The rearrangement links TRBV12-3 or TRBV12-4 to TRBJ2-5, with a tentative D call TRBD1 (6 bases). The V and J ends lost 1 base and 1 base respectively, with 7 bases between them. This CDR3 is built from 14 residues. The CDR3 DNA sequence: TGTGCCAGCAGTTTAGGGGGGCCCCAAGAGACCCAGTACTTC. Amino acids: CASSLGGPQETQYF.

A remark on this clonotype: It may be a read error: a sequence one base away is much more abundant. The chain carries TRBV2 and TRBJ2-1; D remains ambiguous. Trimming cost V 3 bases and J 0 bases, with 12 bases left between them. Germline V gene data show CDR1 as SNHLY and CDR2 as FYNNEI. The CDR3 length is 16 residues. CDR3 sequence: CASSEGPRPSYNEQFF. CDR3 nucleotide sequence: TGTGCCAGCAGTGAGGGCCCTCGGCCCTCCTACAATGAGCAGTTCTTC.

There are many counts of this clonotype. The chain has TRBV4-3 and TRBJ2-7; a weak D match, TRBD1 (6 bases). The CDR3 loop spans 15 amino acids. The germline V gene encodes CDR1 LGHNA and CDR2 YSLEER. Trimming stripped 1 base from V and 3 bases from J, with 13 bases between. Here the CDR3 DNA reads TGCGCCAGCAGCCAAGGACAGGCCCCCGGCTACGAGCAGTACTTC. Its protein product is CASSQGQAPGYEQYF.

This clonotype was found a few times. The chain is built from TRBV10-3 and TRBJ2-3; no clear D. This CDR3 is 15 amino acids long. V lost 0 bases and J 5 bases, leaving 12 bases between the germline ends. Per the germline V gene, CDR1 is ENHRY and CDR2 is SYGVKD. CDR3 loop: CAISESATVGDTQYF. CDR3 DNA: TGTGCCATCAGTGAGTCCGCGACCGTAGGAGATACGCAGTATTTT.

This clonotype showed up just a few times. The chain links TRBV4-3 to TRBJ2-7; 8 nucleotides match TRBD1. Trimming cost V 4 bases and J 4 bases; bases outside gene matches: 6. Germline CDR1 reads LGHNA; CDR2 reads YSLEER. This CDR3 region has 14 residues. Written as DNA, the CDR3 is TGCGCCAGCAGCCTAGACAGGACAGGGTACGAGCAGTACTTC. This translates into CASSLDRTGYEQYF.

This clonotype has a count of ten or more. The chain recombines TRBV2 with TRBJ2-2; no definite D call. V was shortened by 4 bases and J by 2 bases, with 11 bases between the two germline ends. The length of the CDR3 is 15 residues. Germline V gene lookup returns CDR1 SNHLY and CDR2 FYNNEI. The CDR3 DNA is TGTGCCAGCAGTGCCGCCGGGTCAAACACCGGGGAGCTGTTTTTT. It codes for CASSAAGSNTGELFF.

In this sample, this clonotype turned up many times. The V gene is TRBV7-9, the J gene TRBJ2-3; either TRBD1 or TRBD2 may fit D (5 bases each). Between the trimmed V and J ends, which lost 4 bases and 0 bases, there was a span of 11 bases. The CDR3 spans 15 residues. Germline lookup yields CDR1 SEHNR and CDR2 FQNEAQ (reference sequence). In DNA form, the CDR3 reads TGTGCCAGCAGCTACGGGACCATAAGCACAGATACGCAGTATTTT. Translating gives CASSYGTISTDTQYF.

The chain combines TRBV19 with TRBJ1-5, with 9 bases identical to TRBD1. Germline-derived CDR1 and CDR2 are LNHDA and SQIVND (reference sequence). The trim removed 5 bases at V and 6 bases at J, leaving 11 bases unmatched. The CDR3 covers 16 residues. The CDR3 DNA sequence: TGTGCCAGTAGTCCTCCCGGGACAGGGTTATTTCAGCCCCAGCATTTT. This encodes CASSPPGTGLFQPQHF.

Details on this clonotype: The junction does not match germline at one end; this may be a read error. The chain is built from TRBV28 and TRBJ2-2; 8 bases are a match to TRBD1. Germline assignment: CDR1 MDHEN and CDR2 SYDVKM. This CDR3 is 16 amino acids long. The CDR3 bases are TGTGCCAGCAGTTACGGGACAGGACTTAACACCGGGGAGCTGCTTTTT. Translated: CASSYGTGLNTGELLF.

This clonotype was detected many times. This chain links TRBV7-9 with TRBJ2-5; D not resolved. The CDR3 has 14 residues. The V end was cut by 4 bases, the J end by 3 bases, with 12 bases between. Germline CDR1 and CDR2: SEHNR and FQNEAQ (reference sequence). CDR3 nucleotide sequence: TGTGCCAGCAGCTCCGCCAGCACCGAAGAGACCCAGTACTTC. Its protein is CASSSASTEETQYF.

A word on this clonotype: A much larger clone is a single base away; this may be a read error. The chain employs TRBV7-9 and TRBJ1-1; D remains unclear. Germline V gene lookup returns CDR1 SEHNR and CDR2 FQNEAQ (reference sequence). The CDR3 extends over 12 amino acids. The chain's CDR3 is CANSLPVNEAFF. CDR3 nucleotide sequence: TGTGCCAACAGCTTACCGGTGAACGAAGCTTTCTTT.

The sample holds many counts of this clonotype. The chain combines TRBV28 with TRBJ2-7; 13 bases align to TRBD2. V shed 2 bases and J 5 bases; nucleotides not matched to a gene: 6. CDR1 is MDHEN, CDR2 SYDVKM, per germline. This CDR3 region has 16 residues. CDR3 loop: CASSLEGLAGTHEQYF. The CDR3 region has the DNA TGTGCCAGCAGTTTAGAGGGACTAGCGGGAACCCACGAGCAGTACTTC.

Concerning this clonotype: A clone one base away is much larger, so this may be a read error. The genes are TRBV30 and TRBJ2-7; D is possibly TRBD2 (6 bases). The CDR3 covers 14 residues. From germline, CDR1 is GTSNPN and CDR2 SVGIG (reference sequence). The germline V and J ends were trimmed by 0 bases and 3 bases, with 12 bases remaining between them. The CDR3 sequence: CAWSVGRGSYEQYF. CDR3 DNA: TGTGCCTGGAGTGTCGGTCGGGGGAGCTACGAGCAGTACTTC.

This clonotype was seen ten or more times. The rearrangement links TRBV2 to TRBJ2-3; D remains unclear. Germline CDR1 reads SNHLY; CDR2 reads FYNNEI. V lost 5 bases, J lost 2 bases, and 8 bases lay in between. This CDR3 comprises 13 residues. In nucleotides, the CDR3 is TGTGCCAGCAGTCGCAGGTCCACAGATACGCAGTATTTT. Protein sequence: CASSRRSTDTQYF.

About this clonotype itself: A much bigger clone sits one base away, suggesting this may be a read error. As the CDR3 is not closed by the conserved phenylalanine or tryptophan, this likely results from a read error. J is TRBJ1-5 and V is TRBV6-4, with D possibly TRBD1 on 6 matching bases. Germline CDR1 is MRHNA and CDR2 is SNTAGT. Trimming removed 8 bases at V and 0 bases at J, with 11 bases between. This CDR3 contains 14 residues. The CDR3 spells CASYYRDSNQPQHL. CDR3 nucleotide sequence: TGTGCCAGCTATTACAGGGATAGCAATCAGCCCCAGCATCTT.

The sample holds many counts of this clonotype. This rearrangement joins TRBV27 to TRBJ2-7, with D unclear. The V gene's germline CDR1 is MNHEY and CDR2 SMNVEV (reference sequence). V dropped 6 bases and J dropped 4 bases, with 10 bases sitting between them. CDR3 length equals 12 residues. For the CDR3, the DNA is TGTGCCAGCAGCCGCATAGGGTACGAGCAGTACTTC. Amino acid sequence: CASSRIGYEQYF.